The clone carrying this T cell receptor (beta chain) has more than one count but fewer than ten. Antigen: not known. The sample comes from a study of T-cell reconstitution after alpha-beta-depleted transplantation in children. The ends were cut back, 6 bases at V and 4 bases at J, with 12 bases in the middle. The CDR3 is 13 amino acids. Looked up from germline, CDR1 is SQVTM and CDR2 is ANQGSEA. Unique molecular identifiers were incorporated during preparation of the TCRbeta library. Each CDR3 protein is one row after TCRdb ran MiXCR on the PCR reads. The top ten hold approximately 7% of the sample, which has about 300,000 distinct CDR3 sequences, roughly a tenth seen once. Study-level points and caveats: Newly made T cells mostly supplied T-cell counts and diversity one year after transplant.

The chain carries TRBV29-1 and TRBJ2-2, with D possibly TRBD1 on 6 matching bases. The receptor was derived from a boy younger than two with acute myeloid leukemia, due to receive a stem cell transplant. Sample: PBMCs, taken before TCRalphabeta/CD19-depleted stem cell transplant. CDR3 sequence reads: CSVDTGLTGELFF. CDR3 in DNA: TGCAGCGTGGATACAGGGCTCACCGGGGAGCTGTTTTTT.